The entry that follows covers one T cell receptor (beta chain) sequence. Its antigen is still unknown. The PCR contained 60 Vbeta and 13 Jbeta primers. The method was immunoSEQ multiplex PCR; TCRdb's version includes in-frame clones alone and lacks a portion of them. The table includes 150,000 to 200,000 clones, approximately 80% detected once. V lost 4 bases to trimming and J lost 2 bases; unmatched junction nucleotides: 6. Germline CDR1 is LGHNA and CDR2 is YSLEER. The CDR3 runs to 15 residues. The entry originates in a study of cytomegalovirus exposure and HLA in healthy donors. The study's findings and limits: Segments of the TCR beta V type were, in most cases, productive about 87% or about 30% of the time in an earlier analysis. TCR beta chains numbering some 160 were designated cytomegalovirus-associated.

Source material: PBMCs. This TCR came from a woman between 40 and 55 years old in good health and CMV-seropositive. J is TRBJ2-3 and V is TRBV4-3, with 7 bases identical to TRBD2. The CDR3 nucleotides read TGCGCCAGCAGCCTGGATAGCGGGCACACAGATACGCAGTATTTT. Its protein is CASSLDSGHTDTQYF.